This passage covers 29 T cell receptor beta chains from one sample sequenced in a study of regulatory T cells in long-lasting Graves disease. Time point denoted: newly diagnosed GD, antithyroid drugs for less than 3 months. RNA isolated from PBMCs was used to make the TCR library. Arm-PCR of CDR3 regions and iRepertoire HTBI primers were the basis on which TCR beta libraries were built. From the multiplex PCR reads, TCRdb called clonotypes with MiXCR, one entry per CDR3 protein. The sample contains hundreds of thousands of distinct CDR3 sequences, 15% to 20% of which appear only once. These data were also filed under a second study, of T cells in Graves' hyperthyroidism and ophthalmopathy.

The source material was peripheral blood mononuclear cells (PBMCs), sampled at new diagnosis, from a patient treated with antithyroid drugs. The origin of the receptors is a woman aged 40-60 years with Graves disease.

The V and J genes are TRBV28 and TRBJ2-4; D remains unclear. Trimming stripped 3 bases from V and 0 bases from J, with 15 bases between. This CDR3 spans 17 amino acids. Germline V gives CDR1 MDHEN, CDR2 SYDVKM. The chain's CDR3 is CASSLGSQRIAKNIQYF. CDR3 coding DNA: TGTGCCAGCAGTTTGGGGTCCCAGAGAATAGCCAAAAACATTCAGTACTTC.

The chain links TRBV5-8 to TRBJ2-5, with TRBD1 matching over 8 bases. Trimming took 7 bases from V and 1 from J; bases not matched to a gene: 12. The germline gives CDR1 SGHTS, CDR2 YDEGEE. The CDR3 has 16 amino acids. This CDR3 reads CASAPTGTGSQETQYF. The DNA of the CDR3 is TGTGCCAGCGCTCCCACCGGGACAGGCTCCCAAGAGACCCAGTACTTC.

This CDR3 reads CASTLHDGGYSNQPQHF. In DNA, the CDR3 is TGTGCCAGCACCCTACACGACGGGGGATATAGCAATCAGCCCCAGCATTTT. V and J are TRBV7-6 and TRBJ1-5; tentative D call: TRBD1 (5 bases). Germline-derived CDR1 and CDR2 are SGHVS and FNYEAQ. Trimming pared 7 bases from V and 0 bases from J, leaving 19 bases between. The CDR3 runs to 17 residues.

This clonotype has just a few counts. This CDR3 is CASSFLAANTGELFF. CDR3 coding DNA: TGTGCCAGCAGCTTTTTGGCAGCGAACACCGGGGAGCTGTTTTTT. The J gene is TRBJ2-2, the V gene TRBV7-9; D is unresolved. Germline values: CDR1 SEHNR, CDR2 FQNEAQ (reference sequence). The length of the CDR3 is 15 residues. With 3 bases removed from V and 0 bases from J, the gap between germline ends came to 8 bases.

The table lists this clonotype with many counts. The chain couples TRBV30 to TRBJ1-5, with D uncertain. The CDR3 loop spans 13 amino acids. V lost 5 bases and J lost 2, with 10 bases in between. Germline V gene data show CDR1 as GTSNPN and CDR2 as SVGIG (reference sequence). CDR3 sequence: CAWDHSGNQPQHF. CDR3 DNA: TGTGCCTGGGATCATTCGGGCAATCAGCCCCAGCATTTT. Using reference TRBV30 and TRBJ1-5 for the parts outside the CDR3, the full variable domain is SQTIHQWPATLVQPVGSPLSLECTVEGTSNPNLYWYRQAAGRGLQLLFYSVGIGQISSEVPQNLSASRPQDRQFILSSKKLLLSDSGFYLCAWDHSGNQPQHFGDGTRLSIL.

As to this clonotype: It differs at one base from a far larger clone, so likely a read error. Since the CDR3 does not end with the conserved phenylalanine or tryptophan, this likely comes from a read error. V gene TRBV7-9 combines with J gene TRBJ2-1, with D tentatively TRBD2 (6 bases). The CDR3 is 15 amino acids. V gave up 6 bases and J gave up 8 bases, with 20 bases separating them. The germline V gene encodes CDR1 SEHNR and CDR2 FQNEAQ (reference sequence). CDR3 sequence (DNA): TGTGCCAGCAGTGAAGACATAAATTCGGGGGATGAGCAGTTCCTC. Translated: CASSEDINSGDEQFL.

The CDR3 nucleotides are TGTGCCAGCAGTGGGGCAGGGCCCACCGGGGAGCTGTTTTTT. Its protein product is CASSGAGPTGELFF. The V call is TRBV2, the J call TRBJ2-2; D possibly corresponds to TRBD1 (5 bases). Germline CDR1 SNHLY, CDR2 FYNNEI. The V and J ends lost 4 bases and 4 bases respectively, with 10 bases between them. This CDR3 comprises 14 residues. The whole variable domain, remainder taken from reference TRBV2 and TRBJ2-2, is EPEVTQTPSHQVTQMGQEVILRCVPISNHLYFYWYRQILGQKVEFLVSFYNNEISEKSEIFDDQFSVERPDGSNFTLKIRSTKLEDSAMYFCASSGAGPTGELFFGEGSRLTVL.

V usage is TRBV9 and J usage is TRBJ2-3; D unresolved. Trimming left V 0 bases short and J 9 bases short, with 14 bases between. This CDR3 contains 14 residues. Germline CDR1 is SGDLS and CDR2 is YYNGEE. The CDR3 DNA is TGTGCCAGCAGCGTAGGGGCCGTAATGGGGACGCAGTATTTT. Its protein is CASSVGAVMGTQYF.

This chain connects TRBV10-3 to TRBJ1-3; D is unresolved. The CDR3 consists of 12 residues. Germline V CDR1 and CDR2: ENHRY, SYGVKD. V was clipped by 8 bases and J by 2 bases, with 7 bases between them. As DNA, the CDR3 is TGTGCCATCTGCACTACTGGAAACACCATATATTTT. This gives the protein CAICTTGNTIYF.

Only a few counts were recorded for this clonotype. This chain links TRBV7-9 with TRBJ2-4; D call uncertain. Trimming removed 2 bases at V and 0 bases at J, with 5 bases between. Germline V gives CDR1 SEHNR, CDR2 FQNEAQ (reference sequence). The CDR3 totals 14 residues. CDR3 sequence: CASSLKEAKNIQYF. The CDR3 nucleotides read TGTGCCAGCAGCTTAAAAGAAGCCAAAAACATTCAGTACTTC.

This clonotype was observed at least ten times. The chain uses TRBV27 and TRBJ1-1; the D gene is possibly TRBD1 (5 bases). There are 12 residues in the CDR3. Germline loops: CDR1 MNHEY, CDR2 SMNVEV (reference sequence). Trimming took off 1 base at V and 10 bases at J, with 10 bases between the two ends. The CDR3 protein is CASSLLGGSAFF. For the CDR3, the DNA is TGTGCCAGCAGTTTATTGGGGGGTTCAGCTTTCTTT.

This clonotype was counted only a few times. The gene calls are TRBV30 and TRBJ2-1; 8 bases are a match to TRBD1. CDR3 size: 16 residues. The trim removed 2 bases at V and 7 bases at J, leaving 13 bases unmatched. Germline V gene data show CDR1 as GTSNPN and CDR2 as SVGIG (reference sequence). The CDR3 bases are TGTGCCTGGAGTCCGGACAGGGTAGGAGCTTTGAATGAGCAGTTCTTC. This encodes CAWSPDRVGALNEQFF.

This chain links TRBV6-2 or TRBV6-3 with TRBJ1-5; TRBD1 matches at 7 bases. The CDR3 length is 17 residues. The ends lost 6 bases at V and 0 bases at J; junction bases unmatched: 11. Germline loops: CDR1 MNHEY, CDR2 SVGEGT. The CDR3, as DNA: TGTGCCAGCAGCGGGGGTACAGGGGCTTATAGCAATCAGCCCCAGCATTTT. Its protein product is CASSGGTGAYSNQPQHF.

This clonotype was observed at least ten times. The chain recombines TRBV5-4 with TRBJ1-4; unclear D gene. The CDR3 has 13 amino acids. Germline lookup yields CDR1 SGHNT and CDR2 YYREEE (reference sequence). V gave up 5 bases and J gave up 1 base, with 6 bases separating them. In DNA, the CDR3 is TGTGCCAGCAGTGGTGAAACTAATGAAAAACTGTTTTTT. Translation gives CASSGETNEKLFF.

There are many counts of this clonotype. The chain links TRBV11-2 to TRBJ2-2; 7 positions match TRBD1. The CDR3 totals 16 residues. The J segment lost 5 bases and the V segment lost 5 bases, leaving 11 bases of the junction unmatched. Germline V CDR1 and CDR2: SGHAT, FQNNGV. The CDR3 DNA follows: TGTGCCAGCAGCCCATGGTCAGGGGGTCGGACCGGGGAGCTGTTTTTT. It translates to CASSPWSGGRTGELFF.

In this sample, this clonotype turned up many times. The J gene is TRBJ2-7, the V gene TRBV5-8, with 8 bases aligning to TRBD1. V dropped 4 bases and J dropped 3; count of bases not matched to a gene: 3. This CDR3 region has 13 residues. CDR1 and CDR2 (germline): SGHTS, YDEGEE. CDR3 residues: CASSRDRLYEQYF. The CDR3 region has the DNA TGTGCCAGCAGCCGGGACAGGCTCTACGAGCAGTACTTC.

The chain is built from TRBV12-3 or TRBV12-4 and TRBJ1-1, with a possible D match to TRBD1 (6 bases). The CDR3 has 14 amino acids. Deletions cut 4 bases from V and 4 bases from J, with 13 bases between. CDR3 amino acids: CASSSQGGRTEAFF. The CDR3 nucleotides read TGTGCCAGCAGTTCACAGGGTGGACGCACTGAAGCTTTCTTT.

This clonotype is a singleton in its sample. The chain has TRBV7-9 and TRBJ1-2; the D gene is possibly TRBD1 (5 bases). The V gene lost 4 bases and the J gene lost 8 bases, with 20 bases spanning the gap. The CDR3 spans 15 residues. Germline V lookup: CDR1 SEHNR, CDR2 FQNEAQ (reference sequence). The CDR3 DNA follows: TGTGCCAGCAGCTCCACAGGCATCCGGGCCCAAGGCTACACCTTC. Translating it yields CASSSTGIRAQGYTF.

This CDR3 reads CASSQVPGGWGELFF. The CDR3 DNA reads as TGTGCCAGCAGCCAAGTTCCAGGGGGCTGGGGGGAGCTGTTTTTT. The gene calls are TRBV14 and TRBJ2-2; 8 nucleotides line up with TRBD1. This CDR3 contains 15 residues. From germline, CDR1 is SGHDN and CDR2 FVKESK. J was trimmed by 8 bases and V by 1 base; bases with no gene match: 6.

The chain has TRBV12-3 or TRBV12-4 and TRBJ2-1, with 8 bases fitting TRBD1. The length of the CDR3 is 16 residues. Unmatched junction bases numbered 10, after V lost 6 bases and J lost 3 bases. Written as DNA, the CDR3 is TGTGCCAGCAGCCGCGCCGGGACAGGCGTCTACAATGAGCAGTTCTTC. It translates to CASSRAGTGVYNEQFF.

CDR3 sequence (DNA): TGTGCCAGCAGCATTACTAGCGGGGGGGTCACGTTCTTC. Protein: CASSITSGGVTFF. The chain links TRBV7-3 to TRBJ2-1, with 13 positions matching TRBD2. The CDR3 is 13 amino acids. Germline trimming cut 5 bases from V and 15 bases from J; bases unmatched to any gene: 7. The V gene's germline CDR1 is SGHTA and CDR2 FQGTGA.

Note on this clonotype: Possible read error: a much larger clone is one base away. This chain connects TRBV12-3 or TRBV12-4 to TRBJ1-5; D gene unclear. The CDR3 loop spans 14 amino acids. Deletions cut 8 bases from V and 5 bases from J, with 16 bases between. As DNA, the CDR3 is TGTGCCAGCGTTAATTCGATAAGCGATCAGCCCCAGCATTTT. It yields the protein CASVNSISDQPQHF.

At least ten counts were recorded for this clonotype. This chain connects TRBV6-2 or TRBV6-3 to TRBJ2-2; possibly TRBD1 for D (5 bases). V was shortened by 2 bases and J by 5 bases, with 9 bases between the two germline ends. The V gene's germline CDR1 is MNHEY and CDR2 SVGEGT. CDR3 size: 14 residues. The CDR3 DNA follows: TGTGCCAGCAGTTACCAGGGTGAAACCGGGGAGCTGTTTTTT. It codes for CASSYQGETGELFF.

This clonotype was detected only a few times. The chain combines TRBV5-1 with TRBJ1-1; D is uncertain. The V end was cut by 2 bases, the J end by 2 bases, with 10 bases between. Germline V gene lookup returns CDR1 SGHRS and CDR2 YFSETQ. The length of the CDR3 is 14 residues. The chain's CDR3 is CASSFGLPNTEAFF. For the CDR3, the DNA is TGCGCCAGCAGCTTTGGGCTCCCCAACACTGAAGCTTTCTTT.

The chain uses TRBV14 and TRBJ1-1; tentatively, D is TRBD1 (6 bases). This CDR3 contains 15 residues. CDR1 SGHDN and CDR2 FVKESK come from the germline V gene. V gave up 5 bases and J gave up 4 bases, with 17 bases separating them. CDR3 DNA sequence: TGTGCCAGCAGCGCCCTAGGTGAGGGGGGCACTGAAGCTTTCTTT. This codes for CASSALGEGGTEAFF.

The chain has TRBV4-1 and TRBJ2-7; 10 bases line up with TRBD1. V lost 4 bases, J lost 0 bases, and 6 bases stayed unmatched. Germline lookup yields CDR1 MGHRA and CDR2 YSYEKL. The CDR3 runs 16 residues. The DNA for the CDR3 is TGCGCCAGCAGCCCGGGACAGGGGTCCCCCTCCTACGAGCAGTACTTC. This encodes CASSPGQGSPSYEQYF.

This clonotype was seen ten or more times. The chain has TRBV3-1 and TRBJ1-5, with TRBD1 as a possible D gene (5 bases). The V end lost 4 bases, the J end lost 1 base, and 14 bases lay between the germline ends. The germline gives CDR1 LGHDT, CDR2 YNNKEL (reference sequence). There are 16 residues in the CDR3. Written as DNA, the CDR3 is TGTGCCAGCAGCCTAGGGGACCCGGCGAGCAATCAGCCCCAGCATTTT. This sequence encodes CASSLGDPASNQPQHF.

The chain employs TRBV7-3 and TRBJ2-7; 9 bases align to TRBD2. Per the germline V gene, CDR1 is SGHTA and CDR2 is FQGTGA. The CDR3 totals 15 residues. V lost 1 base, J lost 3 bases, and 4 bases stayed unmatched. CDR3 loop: CASSLNSGGSYEQYF. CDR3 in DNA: TGTGCCAGCAGCTTAAATAGCGGGGGTAGCTACGAGCAGTACTTC.

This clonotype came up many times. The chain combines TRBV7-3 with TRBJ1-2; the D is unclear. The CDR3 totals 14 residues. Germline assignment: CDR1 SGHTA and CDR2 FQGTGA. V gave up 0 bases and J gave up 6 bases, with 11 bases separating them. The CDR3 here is CASSLTREGDGYTF. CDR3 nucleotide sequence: TGTGCCAGCAGCTTAACGAGGGAGGGCGATGGCTACACCTTC. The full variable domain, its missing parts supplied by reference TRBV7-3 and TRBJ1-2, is GAGVSQTPSNKVTEKGKYVELRCDPISGHTALYWYRQSLGQGPEFLIYFQGTGAADDSGLPNDRFFAVRPEGSVSTLKIQRTERGDSAVYLCASSLTREGDGYTFGSGTRLTVV.